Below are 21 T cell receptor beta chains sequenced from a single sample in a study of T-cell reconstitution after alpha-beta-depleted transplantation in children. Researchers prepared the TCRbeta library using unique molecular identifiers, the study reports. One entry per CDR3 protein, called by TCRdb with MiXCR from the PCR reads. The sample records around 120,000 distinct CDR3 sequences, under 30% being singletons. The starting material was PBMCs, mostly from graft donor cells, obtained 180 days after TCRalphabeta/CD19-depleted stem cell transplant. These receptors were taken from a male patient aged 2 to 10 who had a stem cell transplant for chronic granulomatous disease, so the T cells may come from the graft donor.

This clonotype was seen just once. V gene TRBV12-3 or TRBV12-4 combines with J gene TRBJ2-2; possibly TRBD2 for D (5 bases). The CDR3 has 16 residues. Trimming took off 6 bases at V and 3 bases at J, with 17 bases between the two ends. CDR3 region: CASRMGSLAYTGELFF. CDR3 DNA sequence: TGTGCCAGCAGAATGGGATCCTTAGCGTACACCGGGGAGCTGTTTTTT.

DNA for the CDR3: TGTGCCACCAGAAACAGCGGGAGCCCAACCTACGAGCAGTACTTC. Its translation: CATRNSGSPTYEQYF. The chain uses TRBV15 and TRBJ2-7, with 8 bases identical to TRBD2. This CDR3 contains 15 residues. V was clipped by 6 bases and J by 2 bases; unmatched bases: 9. Germline values: CDR1 LNHNV, CDR2 YYDKDF (reference sequence).

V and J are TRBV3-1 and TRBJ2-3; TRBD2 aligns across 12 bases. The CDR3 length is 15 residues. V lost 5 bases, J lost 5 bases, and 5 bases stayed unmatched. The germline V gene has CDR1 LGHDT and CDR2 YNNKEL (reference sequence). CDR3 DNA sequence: TGTGCCAGCAGCAGACTAGCGGGAGTTATAGATACGCAGTATTTT. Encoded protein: CASSRLAGVIDTQYF.

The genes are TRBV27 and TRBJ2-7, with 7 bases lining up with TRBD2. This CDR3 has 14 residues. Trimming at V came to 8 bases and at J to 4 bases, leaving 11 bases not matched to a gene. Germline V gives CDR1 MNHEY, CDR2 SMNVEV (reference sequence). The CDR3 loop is CASGPGGSGYEQYF. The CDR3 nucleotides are TGTGCCAGCGGCCCGGGCGGGAGCGGTTACGAGCAGTACTTC.

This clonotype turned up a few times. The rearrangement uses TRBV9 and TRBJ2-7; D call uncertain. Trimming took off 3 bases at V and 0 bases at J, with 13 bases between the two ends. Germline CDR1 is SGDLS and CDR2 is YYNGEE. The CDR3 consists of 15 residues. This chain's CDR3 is CASSEPRRPSYEQYF. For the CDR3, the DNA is TGTGCCAGCAGCGAGCCCCGGCGTCCCTCCTACGAGCAGTACTTC.

Here the CDR3 reads CASSFNLGLAEETQYF. In DNA form, the CDR3 reads TGTGCCAGCAGCTTTAACCTGGGACTAGCGGAAGAGACCCAGTACTTC. The chain recombines TRBV7-9 with TRBJ2-5; TRBD2 matches at 11 bases. CDR3 length: 16 residues. Trimming at V came to 3 bases and at J to 3 bases, leaving 6 bases not matched to a gene. The germline V gene has CDR1 SEHNR and CDR2 FQNEAQ (reference sequence).

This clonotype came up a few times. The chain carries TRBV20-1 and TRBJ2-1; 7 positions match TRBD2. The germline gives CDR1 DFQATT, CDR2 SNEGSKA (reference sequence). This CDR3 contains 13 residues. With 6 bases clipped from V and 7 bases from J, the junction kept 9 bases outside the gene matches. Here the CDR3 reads CSAAGLSWNEQFF. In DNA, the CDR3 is TGCAGTGCCGCGGGACTATCGTGGAATGAGCAGTTCTTC.

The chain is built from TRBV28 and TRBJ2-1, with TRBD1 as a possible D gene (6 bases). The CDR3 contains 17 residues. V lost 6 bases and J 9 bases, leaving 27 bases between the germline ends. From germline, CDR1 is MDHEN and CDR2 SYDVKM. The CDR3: CASSPIGGSAVGREQFF. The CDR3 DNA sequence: TGTGCCAGCAGCCCCATTGGGGGCAGTGCCGTGGGTCGTGAGCAGTTCTTC.

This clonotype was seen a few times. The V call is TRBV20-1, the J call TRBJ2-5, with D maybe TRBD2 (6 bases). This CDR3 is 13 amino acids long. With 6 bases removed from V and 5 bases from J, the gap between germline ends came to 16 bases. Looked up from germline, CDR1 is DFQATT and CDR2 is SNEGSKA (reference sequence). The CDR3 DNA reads TGCAGTGCCTTCCGGGGGAGCCGGGAGACCCAGTACTTC. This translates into CSAFRGSRETQYF.

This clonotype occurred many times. CDR3 residues: CATSDYAGGPNEQFF. The CDR3 DNA follows: TGTGCCACCAGTGATTATGCGGGAGGCCCCAATGAGCAGTTCTTC. The genes are TRBV24-1 and TRBJ2-1; TRBD2 matches 8 bases. Looked up from germline, CDR1 is KGHDR and CDR2 is SFDVKD. The length of the CDR3 is 15 residues. V lost 2 bases and J lost 6; bases outside the gene matches: 5.

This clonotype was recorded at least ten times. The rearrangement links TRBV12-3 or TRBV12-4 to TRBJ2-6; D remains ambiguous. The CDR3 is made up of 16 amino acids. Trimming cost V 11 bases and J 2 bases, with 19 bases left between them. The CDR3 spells CASHVGPVPGANVLTF. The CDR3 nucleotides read TGTGCCTCTCACGTGGGTCCCGTCCCTGGGGCCAACGTCCTGACTTTC.

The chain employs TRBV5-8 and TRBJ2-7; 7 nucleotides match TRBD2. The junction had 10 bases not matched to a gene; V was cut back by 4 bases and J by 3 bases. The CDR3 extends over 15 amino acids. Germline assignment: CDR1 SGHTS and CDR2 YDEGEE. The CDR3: CASSHSWLADYEQYF. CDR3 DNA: TGTGCCAGCAGCCATTCGTGGCTAGCGGACTACGAGCAGTACTTC. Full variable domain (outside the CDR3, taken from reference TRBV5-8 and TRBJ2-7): EAGVTQSPTHLIKTRGQQATLRCSPISGHTSVYWYQQALGLGLQFLLWYDEGEERNRGNFPPRFSGRQFPNYSSELNVNALELEDSALYLCASSHSWLADYEQYFGPGTRLTVT.

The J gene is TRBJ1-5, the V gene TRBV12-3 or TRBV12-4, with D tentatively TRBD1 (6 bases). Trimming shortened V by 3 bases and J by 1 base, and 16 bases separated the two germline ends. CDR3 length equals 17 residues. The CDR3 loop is CASSLGTGSGSNQPQHF. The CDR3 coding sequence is TGTGCCAGCAGTTTGGGCACAGGGTCGGGGAGCAATCAGCCCCAGCATTTT.

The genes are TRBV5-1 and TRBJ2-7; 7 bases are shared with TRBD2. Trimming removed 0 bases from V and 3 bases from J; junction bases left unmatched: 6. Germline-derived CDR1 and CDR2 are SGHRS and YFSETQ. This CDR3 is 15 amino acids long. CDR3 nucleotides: TGCGCCAGCAGCTTGGCCTCGGGAGGCGACTACGAGCAGTACTTC. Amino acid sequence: CASSLASGGDYEQYF.

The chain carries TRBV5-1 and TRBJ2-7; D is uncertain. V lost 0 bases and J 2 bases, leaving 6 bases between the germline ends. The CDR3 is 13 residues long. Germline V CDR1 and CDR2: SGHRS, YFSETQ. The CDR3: CASSLGPAYEQYF. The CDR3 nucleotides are TGCGCCAGCAGCTTGGGGCCAGCCTACGAGCAGTACTTC.

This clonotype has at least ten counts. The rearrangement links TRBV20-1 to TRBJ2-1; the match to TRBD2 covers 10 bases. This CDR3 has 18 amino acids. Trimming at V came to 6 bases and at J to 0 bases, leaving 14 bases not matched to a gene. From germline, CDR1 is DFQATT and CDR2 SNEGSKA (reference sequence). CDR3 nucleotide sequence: TGCAGTGCGCCCCCAGCGGGAGGGTTTCTTAGCTCCTACAATGAGCAGTTCTTC. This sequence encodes CSAPPAGGFLSSYNEQFF.

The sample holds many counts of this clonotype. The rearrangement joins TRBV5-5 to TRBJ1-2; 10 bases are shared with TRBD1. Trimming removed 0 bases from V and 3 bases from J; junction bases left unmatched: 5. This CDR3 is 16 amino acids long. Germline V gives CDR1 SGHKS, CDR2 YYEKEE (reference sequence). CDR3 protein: CASSLDRQGADYGYTF. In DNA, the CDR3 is TGTGCCAGCAGCTTGGATCGACAGGGGGCAGACTATGGCTACACCTTC.

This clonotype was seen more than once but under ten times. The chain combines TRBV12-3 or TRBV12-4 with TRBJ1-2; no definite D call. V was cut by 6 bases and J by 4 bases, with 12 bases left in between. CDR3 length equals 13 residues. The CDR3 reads CASSSLLSYGYTF. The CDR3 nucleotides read TGTGCCAGCAGCTCCCTGTTGAGCTATGGCTACACCTTC.

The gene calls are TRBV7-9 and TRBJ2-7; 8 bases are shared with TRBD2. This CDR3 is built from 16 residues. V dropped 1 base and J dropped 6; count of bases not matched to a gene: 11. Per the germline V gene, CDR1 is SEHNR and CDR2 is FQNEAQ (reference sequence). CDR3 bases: TGTGCCAGCAGCTTAGTTGGGACTAGACAGACATCCGAGCAGTACTTC. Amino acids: CASSLVGTRQTSEQYF.

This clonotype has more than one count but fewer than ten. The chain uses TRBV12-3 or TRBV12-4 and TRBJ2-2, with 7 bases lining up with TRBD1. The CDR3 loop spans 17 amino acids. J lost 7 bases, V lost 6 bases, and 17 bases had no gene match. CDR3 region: CASRFDRDFYQGGELFF. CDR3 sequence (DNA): TGTGCCAGCAGATTCGACAGGGATTTCTACCAAGGCGGGGAGCTGTTTTTT.

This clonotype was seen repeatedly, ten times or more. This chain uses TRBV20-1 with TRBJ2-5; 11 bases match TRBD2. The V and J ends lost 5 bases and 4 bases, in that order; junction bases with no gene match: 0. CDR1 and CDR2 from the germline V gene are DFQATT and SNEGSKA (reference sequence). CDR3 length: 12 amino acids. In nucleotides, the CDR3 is TGCAGTGCTGGACTAGCGGGAGAGACCCAGTACTTC. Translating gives CSAGLAGETQYF.